Shown below are 28 T cell receptor beta chains from a single sample sequenced in a study of T cell responses to AZD1222 COVID-19 vaccine. TCRdb's table, derived via immunoSEQ multiplex PCR, lists solely in-frame clones and lacks some. Found here are approximately 64,000 clones, just over 90% of them singletons; the top ten hold 6.3%. The specimen was peripheral blood, collected 28 days after the second dose of the MenACWY control vaccine. The source is an adult who received the MenACWY meningococcal vaccine as a control.

The chain links TRBV19 to TRBJ1-5, with a weak D call TRBD1 (6 bases). Germline V gives CDR1 LNHDA, CDR2 SQIVND (reference sequence). This CDR3 contains 13 residues. The V and J ends lost 8 bases and 3 bases respectively, with 11 bases between them. CDR3 sequence (DNA): TGTGCCAGTTCGACAGGCCTCAATCAGCCCCAGCATTTT. Protein: CASSTGLNQPQHF.

The rearrangement links TRBV28 to TRBJ1-1, with D perhaps TRBD1 (6 bases). The CDR3 extends over 15 amino acids. CDR1 MDHEN and CDR2 SYDVKM come from the germline V gene. The germline V and J ends were trimmed by 4 bases and 3 bases, with 15 bases remaining between them. This chain's CDR3 is CASSSALTGYTEAFF. The CDR3 DNA is TGTGCCAGCAGTTCGGCCCTTACAGGGTACACTGAAGCTTTCTTT.

The chain carries TRBV13 and TRBJ2-2, with D perhaps matching TRBD2 (6 bases). Trimming pared 5 bases from V and 6 bases from J, leaving 22 bases between. Germline CDR1 PRHDT, CDR2 FYEKMQ (reference sequence). The CDR3 length is 17 residues. In DNA, the CDR3 is TGTGCCAGCAGCACTGGGACGGGGGAGTCCGTATCCGGGGAGCTGTTTTTT. As protein: CASSTGTGESVSGELFF.

This chain uses TRBV18 with TRBJ1-1, with D hard to call. Germline CDR1 is KGHSH and CDR2 is LQKENI. CDR3 size: 15 residues. The germline V and J ends were trimmed by 3 bases and 3 bases, with 14 bases remaining between them. CDR3 sequence reads: CASSPGRGSDTEAFF. CDR3 coding DNA: TGTGCCAGCTCACCGGGCCGAGGTAGTGACACTGAAGCTTTCTTT.

This chain uses TRBV6-6 with TRBJ2-2; the D is unclear. V shed 8 bases and J shed 4 bases, with 14 bases lying between them. From germline, CDR1 is MNHNY and CDR2 SVGAGI (reference sequence). The CDR3 runs to 14 residues. CDR3 sequence (DNA): TGTGCCAGCGCCACCCAATCTTTCACCGGGGAGCTGTTTTTT. Encoded protein: CASATQSFTGELFF.

The chain couples TRBV14 to TRBJ2-5, with D unresolved. The CDR3 has 13 residues. Germline V gene data show CDR1 as SGHDN and CDR2 as FVKESK. V shed 1 base and J shed 5 bases, with 8 bases lying between them. DNA for the CDR3: TGTGCCAGCAGCCAAGGGAGCAGGGAGACCCAGTACTTC. It translates to CASSQGSRETQYF.

This clone was recorded once. The genes are TRBV2 and TRBJ2-1; D is perhaps TRBD1 (5 bases). With 4 bases removed from V and 10 bases from J, the gap between germline ends came to 8 bases. The CDR3 is made up of 11 amino acids. Germline CDR1 and CDR2: SNHLY and FYNNEI. This CDR3 is CASSVWGEQFF. DNA for the CDR3: TGTGCCAGCAGTGTCTGGGGCGAGCAGTTCTTC.

The V call is TRBV11-2, the J call TRBJ1-1, with D possibly TRBD1 on 6 matching bases. The V end lost 5 bases, the J end lost 1 base, and 14 bases lay between the germline ends. Germline V gene lookup returns CDR1 SGHAT and CDR2 FQNNGV. This CDR3 contains 15 residues. CDR3 protein: CASSRPTGWNTEAFF. The CDR3 coding sequence is TGTGCCAGCAGCCGGCCGACAGGATGGAACACTGAAGCTTTCTTT.

This clone came up once. V and J are TRBV19 and TRBJ2-7; D possibly corresponds to TRBD1 (5 bases). Germline V gene sequence: CDR1 LNHDA, CDR2 SQIVND (reference sequence). The ends were cut back, 5 bases at V and 5 bases at J, with 10 bases in the middle. The CDR3 is 12 amino acids. The CDR3 reads CASSVGRNEQYF. CDR3 DNA: TGTGCCAGTAGTGTGGGGCGGAACGAGCAGTACTTC.

This clone was picked up one time. The chain is built from TRBV11-2 and TRBJ2-7; D could derive from TRBD1 or TRBD2 (5 bases each). The germline V gene has CDR1 SGHAT and CDR2 FQNNGV. The CDR3 is 13 residues long. V dropped 1 base and J dropped 7 bases, with 11 bases sitting between them. This chain's CDR3 is CASSLGVEGEQYF. The DNA of the CDR3 is TGTGCCAGCAGCTTAGGGGTCGAGGGGGAGCAGTACTTC.

The chain combines TRBV18 with TRBJ2-2; 8 bases are shared with TRBD1. The V gene's germline CDR1 is KGHSH and CDR2 LQKENI. The CDR3 is 15 residues long. J was trimmed by 5 bases and V by 3 bases; bases with no gene match: 5. This CDR3 is CASSPTGVGTGELFF. CDR3 coding DNA: TGTGCCAGCTCACCGACAGGGGTAGGAACCGGGGAGCTGTTTTTT.

The rearrangement links TRBV24-1 to TRBJ1-5, with a weak D call TRBD1 (5 bases). Germline V CDR1 and CDR2: KGHDR, SFDVKD. The CDR3 length is 15 residues. Trimming removed 10 bases at V and 2 bases at J, with 17 bases between. The chain's CDR3 is CATQAGEYGNQPQHF. Written as DNA, the CDR3 is TGTGCCACACAGGCGGGTGAATACGGCAATCAGCCCCAGCATTTT.

This chain joins TRBV13 and TRBJ2-1, with 8 bases that match TRBD1. Germline lookup yields CDR1 PRHDT and CDR2 FYEKMQ (reference sequence). V gave up 5 bases and J gave up 7 bases; unmatched junction bases: 4. CDR3 length equals 13 residues. The CDR3 sequence is CASSHRTGNEQFF. As DNA, the CDR3 is TGTGCCAGCAGCCACCGGACAGGGAATGAGCAGTTCTTC. Looking up the rest from reference TRBV13 and TRBJ2-1 gives the full variable domain: AAGVIQSPRHLIKEKRETATLKCYPIPRHDTVYWYQQGPGQDPQFLISFYEKMQSDKGSIPDRFSAQQFSDYHSELNMSSLELGDSALYFCASSHRTGNEQFFGPGTRLTVL.

This rearrangement joins TRBV6-2 or TRBV6-3 to TRBJ2-7, with no clear D. V was pared by 2 bases and J by 3 bases, with 11 bases between. CDR1 is MNHEY, CDR2 SVGEGT, per germline. This CDR3 has 14 amino acids. Here the CDR3 DNA reads TGTGCCAGCAGTTACCGCGGCCAGATCTACGAGCAGTACTTC. Residues: CASSYRGQIYEQYF.

This chain uses TRBV10-2 with TRBJ2-7, with 7 bases matching TRBD2. The junction had 5 bases not matched to a gene; V was cut back by 4 bases and J by 5 bases. Germline assignment: CDR1 WSHSY and CDR2 SAAADI. There are 13 residues in the CDR3. CDR3 sequence reads: CASSVSLADEQYF. The CDR3 region has the DNA TGCGCCAGCAGTGTTTCCCTAGCGGACGAGCAGTACTTC.

CDR3 sequence: CASSSGQVGEKLFF. Here the CDR3 DNA reads TGCGCCAGCAGCTCCGGACAGGTTGGGGAAAAACTGTTTTTT. The chain couples TRBV5-1 to TRBJ1-4; 7 bases match TRBD1. V dropped 3 bases and J dropped 8; count of bases not matched to a gene: 7. The CDR3 runs 14 residues. Germline V gene data show CDR1 as SGHRS and CDR2 as YFSETQ.

The chain carries TRBV12-3 or TRBV12-4 and TRBJ1-4, with 8 bases aligning to TRBD1. Trimming cost V 2 bases and J 8 bases; bases outside gene matches: 1. The CDR3 length is 13 residues. CDR3: CASSLRTGEKLFF. Here the CDR3 DNA reads TGTGCCAGCAGTTTAAGGACAGGGGAAAAACTGTTTTTT.

The V and J genes are TRBV5-5 and TRBJ1-2; D is perhaps TRBD1 (5 bases). The CDR3 is made up of 12 amino acids. The germline V gene encodes CDR1 SGHKS and CDR2 YYEKEE (reference sequence). The ends were cut back, 3 bases at V and 7 bases at J, with 10 bases in the middle. The CDR3 nucleotides read TGTGCCAGCAGCTGGGTTGGGGCTGGCTACACCTTC. Its translation is CASSWVGAGYTF.

In this sample, this clone turned up once. V and J are TRBV12-3 or TRBV12-4 and TRBJ1-2, with D uncertain. Trimming removed 5 bases from V and 4 bases from J, with 8 bases in between. The CDR3 consists of 12 residues. DNA of the CDR3: TGTGCCAGCAGTCCCCACAGCTATGGCTACACCTTC. As protein: CASSPHSYGYTF.

The DNA for the CDR3 is TGTGCCAGCAGCTTGGCCTTAGGCAGGGAGTCACCCCTCCACTTT. Its protein is CASSLALGRESPLHF. The rearrangement uses TRBV5-5 and TRBJ1-6, with D possibly matching TRBD1 (5 bases). Germline lookup yields CDR1 SGHKS and CDR2 YYEKEE (reference sequence). Trimming removed 0 bases from V and 10 bases from J, with 14 bases in between. The CDR3 spans 15 residues.

The CDR3 loop reads CASSSSLGWKQFF. The CDR3 nucleotides read TGTGCCAGCAGCTCATCCCTCGGGTGGAAGCAGTTCTTC. The chain recombines TRBV13 with TRBJ2-1; D is unclear. There are 13 residues in the CDR3. V lost 4 bases, J lost 11 bases, and 15 bases lay in between. CDR1 and CDR2 (germline): PRHDT, FYEKMQ (reference sequence). The variable domain in full, with the rest retrieved from reference TRBV13 and TRBJ2-1, is AAGVIQSPRHLIKEKRETATLKCYPIPRHDTVYWYQQGPGQDPQFLISFYEKMQSDKGSIPDRFSAQQFSDYHSELNMSSLELGDSALYFCASSSSLGWKQFFGPGTRLTVL.

This chain uses TRBV6-6 with TRBJ1-5; 10 bases line up with TRBD1. Germline CDR1 and CDR2: MNHNY and SVGAGI (reference sequence). The CDR3 extends over 18 amino acids. V dropped 5 bases and J dropped 2; count of bases not matched to a gene: 12. CDR3 region: CASSHRGTGEGGNQPQHF. The CDR3 DNA reads TGTGCCAGCAGTCACCGCGGGACAGGGGAAGGGGGCAATCAGCCCCAGCATTTT.

V usage is TRBV27 and J usage is TRBJ2-7; tentative D call: TRBD2 (5 bases). V was clipped by 3 bases and J by 3 bases, with 9 bases between them. The CDR3 covers 13 residues. CDR1 MNHEY and CDR2 SMNVEV come from the germline V gene (reference sequence). The chain's CDR3 is CASSLAGNYEQYF. CDR3 nucleotide sequence: TGTGCCAGCAGTTTGGCGGGCAACTACGAGCAGTACTTC.

The gene calls are TRBV28 and TRBJ2-7, with D unresolved. This CDR3 is 13 amino acids long. Trimming cost V 8 bases and J 0 bases, with 11 bases left between them. CDR1 is MDHEN and CDR2 is SYDVKM in the germline V gene. The CDR3 region is CASGPFISYEQYF. CDR3 in DNA: TGTGCCAGCGGACCCTTTATCTCCTACGAGCAGTACTTC. The full variable domain, completed using reference TRBV28 and TRBJ2-7, is DVKVTQSSRYLVKRTGEKVFLECVQDMDHENMFWYRQDPGLGLRLIYFSYDVKMKEKGDIPEGYSVSREKKERFSLILESASTNQTSMYLCASGPFISYEQYFGPGTRLTVT.

Comments on this clone: Different DNA sequences within this sample yield the same CDR3. The chain uses TRBV15 and TRBJ1-5; D is ambiguous. Per the germline V gene, CDR1 is LNHNV and CDR2 is YYDKDF (reference sequence). This CDR3 comprises 17 residues. V lost 0 bases and J 4 bases, leaving 16 bases between the germline ends. The chain's CDR3 is CATSRDRQFWRNQPQHF. The CDR3 nucleotides are TGTGCCACCAGCAGAGATCGGCAGTTTTGGCGGAATCAGCCCCAGCATTTT.

The chain employs TRBV5-1 and TRBJ2-6; no reliable D call. This CDR3 is built from 17 residues. In germline, CDR1 is SGHRS, CDR2 YFSETQ. V shed 2 bases and J shed 0 bases, with 12 bases lying between them. CDR3 amino acids: CASSFGPVSSGANVLTF. DNA for the CDR3: TGCGCCAGCAGCTTTGGGCCAGTTAGCTCTGGGGCCAACGTCCTGACTTTC. The full variable domain, with the rest looked up from reference TRBV5-1 and TRBJ2-6, is KAGVTQTPRYLIKTRGQQVTLSCSPISGHRSVSWYQQTPGQGLQFLFEYFSETQRNKGNFPGRFSGRQFSNSRSEMNVSTLELGDSALYLCASSFGPVSSGANVLTFGAGSRLTVL.

The rearrangement joins TRBV30 to TRBJ1-3, with TRBD1 identical over 9 bases. The V gene end was trimmed by 6 bases and the J gene end by 0 bases; junction bases not matched to a gene: 9. Germline CDR1 reads GTSNPN; CDR2 reads SVGIG (reference sequence). The CDR3 extends over 16 amino acids. CDR3 residues: CACPGQGFHSGNTIYF. For the CDR3, the DNA is TGTGCCTGTCCGGGACAGGGATTCCACTCTGGAAACACCATATATTTT.

The CDR3 protein is CASSPVLPPDEQYF. DNA of the CDR3: TGTGCCAGCAGCCCTGTACTCCCGCCCGACGAGCAGTACTTC. This chain joins TRBV7-2 and TRBJ2-7, with D unresolved. V lost 5 bases, J lost 5 bases, and 16 bases lay in between. The germline V gene encodes CDR1 SGHTA and CDR2 FQGNSA. The CDR3 consists of 14 residues.